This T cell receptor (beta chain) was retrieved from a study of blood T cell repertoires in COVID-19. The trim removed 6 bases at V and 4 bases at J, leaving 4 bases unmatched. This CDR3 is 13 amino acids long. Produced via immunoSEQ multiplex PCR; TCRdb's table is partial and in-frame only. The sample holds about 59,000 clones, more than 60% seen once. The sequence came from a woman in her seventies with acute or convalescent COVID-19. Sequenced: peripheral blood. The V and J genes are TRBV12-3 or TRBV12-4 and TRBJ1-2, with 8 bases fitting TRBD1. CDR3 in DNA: TGTGCCAGCAGCCGACAGGGGATCTATGGCTACACCTTC. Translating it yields CASSRQGIYGYTF.